This entry is about one T cell receptor (beta chain). The sequenced target, TCR beta, came from blood CD8+ and CD4+ T cells. Through negative isolation, CD4+ and CD8+ T cells were obtained, while TEMRA cells were enriched using FACS. This specimen belongs to a study of CD8 T cells in Susac syndrome. RNA totalling about 0.45 to 1 ug underwent reverse transcription with random hexamers. Amplification of the TCR beta CDR3 was carried out by immunoSEQ multiplex PCR, which spanned a total of 54 Vbeta and 13 Jbeta segments. Via MiXCR, TCRdb re-called the immunoSEQ multiplex PCR reads, giving one row per CDR3 protein. The sample consists of 200,000 to 300,000 distinct CDR3 sequences, 96% of them appearing once. V was pared by 6 bases and J by 4 bases, with 8 bases between. The CDR3 sequence is 11 residues long. Germline lookup yields CDR1 SQVTM and CDR2 ANQGSEA.

The origin of this receptor is a human donor with Susac syndrome. Sequences were obtained from CD4+ T cells from PBMCs. This chain uses TRBV29-1 with TRBJ2-3; perhaps D is TRBD1 or TRBD2 (5 bases each). CDR3 sequence: CSVQGADTQYF. CDR3 DNA sequence: TGCAGCGTGCAGGGAGCAGATACGCAGTATTTT.